Each of the 6 T cell receptor beta chains below was sequenced from the same sample in a study of beta chain features in type 1 diabetes. These TCRs are of unknown antigen specificity. Expressed TCRB transcripts got sequenced, as all isolated RNA was reverse transcribed. The data were produced by immunoSEQ multiplex PCR, yet TCRdb's version contains in-frame clones alone and is incomplete. The sample has 600,000 to 700,000 clones; around 12% are singletons. Study-wide results and caveats: Moderate but significant shortening of TCRB CDR3s was recorded in all four CD4+ subsets from Type 1 diabetes patients.

Sequenced input: naive CD4+ T cells from blood. Receptor source: a man in his thirties or forties with type 1 diabetes.

This clone came up a few times. The chain couples TRBV9 to TRBJ2-2; unclear D gene. The CDR3 is made up of 13 amino acids. Germline CDR1 is SGDLS and CDR2 is YYNGEE. Trimming took off 3 bases at V and 6 bases at J, with 9 bases between the two ends. CDR3 region: CASSAQEPGELFF. In DNA, the CDR3 is TGTGCCAGCAGCGCCCAGGAGCCCGGGGAGCTGTTTTTT.

This sequence joins TRBV7-9 and TRBJ2-1; 12 bases map to TRBD1. V shed 11 bases, J shed 0 bases, and the junction held 14 bases outside the gene matches. The CDR3 sequence is 18 residues long. Germline lookup yields CDR1 SEHNR and CDR2 FQNEAQ (reference sequence). The CDR3 DNA sequence: TGTGCCGCGGACCCGGGACAGGGGGCGCATAGCTCCTACAATGAGCAGTTCTTC. Translation gives CAADPGQGAHSSYNEQFF.

The chain uses TRBV5-1 and TRBJ2-7, with 7 positions matching TRBD1. Germline V gene data show CDR1 as SGHRS and CDR2 as YFSETQ. The CDR3 extends over 16 amino acids. With 1 base clipped from V and 4 bases from J, the junction kept 11 bases outside the gene matches. The CDR3 protein is CASSLSPGTVLYEQYF. The CDR3 region has the DNA TGCGCCAGCAGCTTGTCCCCCGGGACAGTTTTGTACGAGCAGTACTTC.

This clone was detected only a few times. This rearrangement joins TRBV5-4 to TRBJ2-5; D possibly corresponds to TRBD1 (6 bases). The CDR3 is 15 residues long. The germline V and J ends were trimmed by 1 base and 3 bases, with 13 bases remaining between them. Germline values: CDR1 SGHNT, CDR2 YYREEE (reference sequence). The CDR3 here is CASSLTGNREETQYF. CDR3 nucleotides: TGTGCCAGCAGCTTGACAGGGAATCGTGAAGAGACCCAGTACTTC.

This clone has only a few counts. This chain joins TRBV7-9 and TRBJ2-1, with 8 bases aligning to TRBD2. CDR1 SEHNR and CDR2 FQNEAQ come from the germline V gene (reference sequence). The trim removed 4 bases at V and 3 bases at J, leaving 2 bases unmatched. This CDR3 has 14 amino acids. Here the CDR3 reads CASSSRGDYNEQFF. The CDR3 DNA reads as TGTGCCAGCAGCTCGCGGGGGGACTACAATGAGCAGTTCTTC.

The chain has TRBV16 and TRBJ1-5; D is unclear. Looked up from germline, CDR1 is KGHSY and CDR2 is FQNENV. The CDR3 spans 13 residues. Deletions cut 0 bases from V and 7 bases from J, with 7 bases between. The CDR3 region has the DNA TGTGCCAGCAGCCAATCTCCCTGGCAGCCCCAGCATTTT. It encodes CASSQSPWQPQHF.